A single sample gave rise to the 26 T cell receptor beta chains below, sequenced in a study of response to subunit inactivated influenza vaccine. Using its own MiXCR run on the RT-PCR reads, TCRdb lists one record per CDR3 protein. This table has roughly 790,000 distinct CDR3 sequences, over 20% appearing once. This specimen was PBMCs from blood, taken less than 6 days after vaccination. Receptors originate from a man aged 50 to 60 who received an inactivated influenza vaccine.

V gene TRBV12-3 or TRBV12-4 combines with J gene TRBJ1-1, with unresolved D. The CDR3 runs 14 residues. The V and J ends lost 6 bases and 4 bases respectively, with 15 bases between them. CDR3 coding DNA: TGTGCCAGCAGCCCTAGATCGCGGGGCACTGAAGCTTTCTTT. It codes for CASSPRSRGTEAFF.

The genes are TRBV24-1 and TRBJ2-3; weak D call: TRBD1 (5 bases). V lost 4 bases and J lost 0, with 13 bases in between. This CDR3 spans 16 amino acids. The V gene's germline CDR1 is KGHDR and CDR2 SFDVKD. The CDR3 loop reads CATSDRDRPSTDTQYF. The CDR3 coding sequence is TGTGCCACCAGTGACCGAGACAGACCTAGCACAGATACGCAGTATTTT.

This chain connects TRBV20-1 to TRBJ2-5; no definite D call. V was cut by 3 bases and J by 1 base, with 6 bases left in between. Germline assignment: CDR1 DFQATT and CDR2 SNEGSKA (reference sequence). The CDR3 consists of 12 residues. This chain's CDR3 is CSASWLQETQYF. CDR3 nucleotides: TGCAGTGCTAGCTGGCTCCAAGAGACCCAGTACTTC.

This rearrangement joins TRBV20-1 to TRBJ2-7; 7 nucleotides line up with TRBD2. This CDR3 is built from 14 residues. CDR1 is DFQATT and CDR2 is SNEGSKA in the germline V gene (reference sequence). V lost 5 bases to trimming and J lost 3 bases; unmatched junction nucleotides: 10. The CDR3, as DNA: TGCAGTGCTTTGGGGGGGGGTACCCGCTACGAGCAGTACTTC. As protein: CSALGGGTRYEQYF.

The V gene is TRBV4-3, the J gene TRBJ2-3; maybe TRBD2 (5 bases). Germline CDR1 is LGHNA and CDR2 is YSLEER. The CDR3 has 16 amino acids. The ends were cut back, 0 bases at V and 0 bases at J, with 10 bases in the middle. For the CDR3, the DNA is TGCGCCAGCAGCCAAGATAAAGCTAGCAGCACAGATACGCAGTATTTT. Translated: CASSQDKASSTDTQYF.

This clonotype was picked up a small number of times. The genes are TRBV12-3 or TRBV12-4 and TRBJ1-1; D is unclear. This CDR3 contains 13 residues. V dropped 3 bases and J dropped 1 base, with 6 bases sitting between them. CDR3 region: CASSFTSNTEAFF. CDR3 DNA: TGTGCCAGCAGTTTTACATCGAACACTGAAGCTTTCTTT.

This chain links TRBV18 with TRBJ2-7, with TRBD1 matching 11 bases. The CDR3 contains 17 residues. In germline, CDR1 is KGHSH, CDR2 LQKENI. V shed 3 bases and J 1 base; nucleotides not matched to a gene: 8. The CDR3 loop is CASSPPTGQGASYEQYF. CDR3 in DNA: TGTGCCAGCTCACCGCCGACCGGACAGGGGGCTTCCTACGAGCAGTACTTC.

This clonotype turned up a few times. This rearrangement joins TRBV20-1 to TRBJ2-2; D is unclear. Germline V lookup: CDR1 DFQATT, CDR2 SNEGSKA (reference sequence). The CDR3 length is 14 residues. Deletions cut 3 bases from V and 3 bases from J, with 11 bases between. The CDR3 reads CSASIFAHTGELFF. The CDR3 coding sequence is TGCAGTGCTAGTATTTTTGCCCACACCGGGGAGCTGTTTTTT.

The CDR3 DNA sequence: TGTGCCAGCAGCCCAGGGGGGGGGGTCTACGAGCAGTACTTC. It is translated as CASSPGGGVYEQYF. V gene TRBV7-8 combines with J gene TRBJ2-7, with D perhaps given as TRBD1 or TRBD2 (7 bases each). V lost 5 bases, J lost 3 bases, and 14 bases lay in between. This CDR3 is built from 14 residues. In germline, CDR1 is SGHVS, CDR2 FQNEAQ. The full variable domain, with the rest looked up from reference TRBV7-8 and TRBJ2-7, is GAGVSQSPRYKVAKRGQDVALRCDPISGHVSLFWYQQALGQGPEFLTYFQNEAQLDKSGLPSDRFFAERPEGSVSTLKIQRTQQEDSAVYLCASSPGGGVYEQYFGPGTRLTVT.

This clonotype came up a few times. The chain is built from TRBV20-1 and TRBJ2-5; 7 bases map to TRBD1. This CDR3 region has 15 residues. CDR1 is DFQATT and CDR2 is SNEGSKA in the germline V gene (reference sequence). V trimming: 0 bases; J trimming: 9 bases; junction bases outside the gene matches: 13. The CDR3 protein is CSARDRDSRAGAQYF. The DNA of the CDR3 is TGCAGTGCTAGAGATCGGGACAGCCGCGCTGGGGCCCAGTACTTC.

This clonotype was recorded a few times. The chain couples TRBV18 to TRBJ2-2; D is possibly TRBD1 (6 bases). Deletions cut 2 bases from V and 0 bases from J, with 10 bases between. From germline, CDR1 is KGHSH and CDR2 LQKENI. This CDR3 comprises 16 residues. CDR3 amino acids: CASSPVGQSNTGELFF. CDR3 in DNA: TGTGCCAGCTCACCAGTTGGACAGTCGAACACCGGGGAGCTGTTTTTT.

This clonotype came up a few times. The V gene is TRBV6-5, the J gene TRBJ1-6; perhaps TRBD1 as D (5 bases). Germline CDR1 is MNHEY and CDR2 is SVGAGI. The germline V and J ends were trimmed by 6 bases and 9 bases, with 24 bases remaining between them. This CDR3 has 17 amino acids. The chain's CDR3 is CASSYDSPGDSISPLHF. The DNA of the CDR3 is TGTGCCAGCAGCTATGACAGTCCGGGAGACAGTATTTCACCCCTCCACTTT.

This chain links TRBV6-1 with TRBJ2-3, with 9 positions matching TRBD2. CDR1 and CDR2 from the germline V gene are MNHNS and SASEGT. There are 15 residues in the CDR3. The junction had 6 bases not matched to a gene; V was cut back by 6 bases and J by 2 bases. CDR3 region: CASRRAGGSTDTQYF. The CDR3 region has the DNA TGTGCCAGCAGACGAGCGGGGGGCTCCACAGATACGCAGTATTTT.

J is TRBJ2-5 and V is TRBV7-6; D not certain. V was clipped by 5 bases and J by 5 bases, with 12 bases between them. The CDR3 has 13 residues. Per germline, CDR1 SGHVS and CDR2 FNYEAQ. In DNA, the CDR3 is TGTGCCAGCAGCCCCATGAGGCCTGAGACCCAGTACTTC. Translated: CASSPMRPETQYF.

In its sample, this clonotype was seen a few times. This chain links TRBV20-1 with TRBJ2-1; D perhaps matches TRBD2 (5 bases). In germline, CDR1 is DFQATT, CDR2 SNEGSKA (reference sequence). The CDR3 sequence is 14 residues long. V lost 0 bases, J lost 9 bases, and 15 bases lay in between. Here the CDR3 DNA reads TGCAGTGCTAGAGATTTGCGGGCCGAATTTGAGCAGTTCTTC. Translating it yields CSARDLRAEFEQFF.

This chain joins TRBV5-1 and TRBJ2-3; no reliable D call. The CDR3 spans 14 residues. Germline loops: CDR1 SGHRS, CDR2 YFSETQ. V was shortened by 4 bases and J by 0 bases, with 9 bases between the two germline ends. The CDR3 protein is CASSPLTSTDTQYF. The DNA of the CDR3 is TGCGCCAGCAGCCCGCTGACTAGCACAGATACGCAGTATTTT.

The rearrangement uses TRBV5-1 and TRBJ1-1; TRBD1 aligns across 7 bases. This CDR3 has 13 residues. J lost 3 bases, V lost 5 bases, and 4 bases had no gene match. The germline V gene has CDR1 SGHRS and CDR2 YFSETQ. The CDR3 reads CASSFRGHTEAFF. The CDR3 DNA follows: TGCGCCAGCAGTTTTAGGGGGCACACTGAAGCTTTCTTT.

This clonotype was detected only a few times. V and J are TRBV5-1 and TRBJ2-3; tentative D call: TRBD2 (6 bases). The CDR3 spans 13 residues. Per germline, CDR1 SGHRS and CDR2 YFSETQ. V shed 4 bases and J shed 5 bases, with 11 bases lying between them. The CDR3 DNA follows: TGCGCCAGCAGCCAAGGAGGGAAAGATACGCAGTATTTT. Encoded protein: CASSQGGKDTQYF.

The rearrangement uses TRBV5-6 and TRBJ2-1; 14 bases agree with TRBD2. The V and J ends lost 3 bases and 4 bases, in that order; junction bases with no gene match: 12. Germline V gene sequence: CDR1 SGHDT, CDR2 YYEEEE. The CDR3 runs to 19 residues. The CDR3 region is CASSWGAGTSGRDYNEQFF. The CDR3, as DNA: TGTGCCAGCAGCTGGGGGGCCGGGACTAGCGGGAGAGATTACAATGAGCAGTTCTTC.

On this clonotype: The germline gene is not matched at one end of the junction; a read error may be the cause. This chain connects TRBV5-1 to TRBJ2-7, with D unresolved. The CDR3 covers 16 residues. The germline gives CDR1 SGHRS, CDR2 YFSETQ. Written as DNA, the CDR3 is TGCGCCAGCAGCTTGGATACTCCCCGATCGTCCTCCGAGCAGTACTTC. It translates to CASSLDTPRSSSEQYF.

The chain joins TRBV19 to TRBJ1-1; D is perhaps TRBD1 (6 bases). The CDR3 totals 15 residues. V was trimmed by 5 bases and J by 1 base, leaving 14 bases between them. The germline V gene has CDR1 LNHDA and CDR2 SQIVND (reference sequence). The CDR3, as DNA: TGTGCCAGTAGTGCAAGCTGGACAGAGAACACTGAAGCTTTCTTT. Protein: CASSASWTENTEAFF.

CDR3 nucleotides: TGTGCCAGCTCACCACCAAGTTCTAGCGGCCCTAGTGAGCAGTACTTC. Translated: CASSPPSSSGPSEQYF. The J gene is TRBJ2-7, the V gene TRBV18; TRBD2 matches 7 bases. The CDR3 spans 16 residues. V gave up 0 bases and J gave up 7 bases; unmatched junction bases: 12. Germline CDR1 and CDR2: KGHSH and LQKENI.

The chain couples TRBV20-1 to TRBJ2-7, with 10 bases matching TRBD2. CDR1 DFQATT and CDR2 SNEGSKA come from the germline V gene (reference sequence). The CDR3 consists of 15 residues. V was clipped by 3 bases and J by 2 bases; unmatched bases: 7. The CDR3 sequence is CSASTSGDITYEQYF. The CDR3 DNA reads as TGCAGTGCTAGTACTAGCGGGGATATAACCTACGAGCAGTACTTC.

The sample holds a few counts of this clonotype. The chain employs TRBV5-6 and TRBJ2-2, with D perhaps matching TRBD1 or TRBD2 (6 bases each). The CDR3 spans 15 residues. Trimming cost V 2 bases and J 5 bases, with 13 bases left between them. Germline V gives CDR1 SGHDT, CDR2 YYEEEE. The DNA of the CDR3 is TGTGCCAGCAGCTTACCGGGGGCCCGGACCGGGGAGCTGTTTTTT. Translating gives CASSLPGARTGELFF. Combining the CDR3 with reference TRBV5-6 and TRBJ2-2 gives the whole variable domain DAGVTQSPTHLIKTRGQQVTLRCSPKSGHDTVSWYQQALGQGPQFIFQYYEEEERQRGNFPDRFSGHQFPNYSSELNVNALLLGDSALYLCASSLPGARTGELFFGEGSRLTVL.

The CDR3 nucleotides are TGTGCCAGCAGTGACTCGGGTACGGGACACAATGAGCAGTTCTTC. Amino acid sequence: CASSDSGTGHNEQFF. This chain joins TRBV6-4 and TRBJ2-1; D tentatively fits TRBD1 or TRBD2 (5 bases each). This CDR3 has 15 amino acids. Per germline, CDR1 MRHNA and CDR2 SNTAGT. Trimming pared 0 bases from V and 5 bases from J, leaving 11 bases between.

The rearrangement uses TRBV12-3 or TRBV12-4 and TRBJ2-3; possible D gene TRBD2, 5 bases. V was pared by 7 bases and J by 5 bases, with 16 bases between. This CDR3 has 14 amino acids. The CDR3 is CASNIYSSGDTQYF. CDR3 in DNA: TGTGCCAGCAACATCTATTCGAGCGGAGATACGCAGTATTTT.